The sequence of this T cell receptor beta chain was determined in a study of T cell repertoires in cytomegalovirus infection. TCRdb recomputed calls from the reads with MiXCR, one row per CDR3 protein. The sample consists of fewer than 650,000 distinct CDR3 sequences, 40% of them appearing once. CDR3 length: 15 amino acids. The V and J ends lost 3 bases and 9 bases respectively, with 18 bases between them. From germline, CDR1 is MDHEN and CDR2 SYDVKM. Remarks on this clonotype: Its antigen is unidentified.

The chain carries TRBV28 and TRBJ1-3; tentative D call: TRBD1 (5 bases). This sequence was found in a human donor in good health (CMV status not recorded). Some clones in this sample may be carry-over from other donors' samples. The specimen comprised cultured PBMCs, sampled from culture after CMV antigen stimulation. In DNA, the CDR3 is TGTGCCAGCAGTTTGTCGCAGGTATCCGGGGGCACCATATATTTT. Its protein product is CASSLSQVSGGTIYF.